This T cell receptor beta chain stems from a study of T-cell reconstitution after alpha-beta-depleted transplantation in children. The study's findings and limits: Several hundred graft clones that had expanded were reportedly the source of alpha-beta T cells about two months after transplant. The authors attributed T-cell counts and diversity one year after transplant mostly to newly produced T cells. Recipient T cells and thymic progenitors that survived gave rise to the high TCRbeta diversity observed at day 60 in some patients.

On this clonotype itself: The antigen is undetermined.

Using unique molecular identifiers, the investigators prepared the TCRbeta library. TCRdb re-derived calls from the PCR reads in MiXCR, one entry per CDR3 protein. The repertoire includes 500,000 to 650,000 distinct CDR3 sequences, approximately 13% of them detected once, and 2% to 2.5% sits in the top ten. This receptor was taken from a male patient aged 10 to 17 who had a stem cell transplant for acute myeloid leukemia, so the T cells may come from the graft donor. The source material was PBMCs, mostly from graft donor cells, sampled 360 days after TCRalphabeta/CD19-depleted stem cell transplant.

The CDR3 DNA reads TGTGCCAGCAGGCCCGGGACTAGCGGGACGCACACCGGGGAGCTGTTTTTT. This sequence encodes CASRPGTSGTHTGELFF. The chain joins TRBV6-1 to TRBJ2-2, with 13 bases matching TRBD2. Germline loops: CDR1 MNHNS, CDR2 SASEGT. V lost 6 bases to trimming and J lost 3 bases; unmatched junction nucleotides: 7. The CDR3 length is 17 residues.